Listed below are T cell receptor beta chains from one sample, sequenced in a study of blood T cell repertoires in COVID-19. The repertoire was sequenced with immunoSEQ multiplex PCR; TCRdb's copy has only in-frame clones and lacks some. The table has more than 250,000 clones, 89% seen once. Sequenced: peripheral blood. Receptors originate from a man aged 18 to 30 who had recovered from COVID-19. The CDR3 runs from the conserved cysteine through the conserved F or W. A D gene is named only where the DNA matches it firmly. Only some rows state a clone size, as once, few, many or a class for expanded clones.

TRBJ1-1	-	TRBV4-3	-	TGCGCCAGCAGCCAAGAAAGGGGGACTGAAGCTTTCTTT	CASSQERGTEAFF
TRBJ1-2	-	TRBV2	-	TGTGCCAGCCGGTCGACTGGTTCCCCCTATGGCTACACCTTC	CASRSTGSPYGYTF
TRBJ1-1	-	TRBV5-4	TRBD1	TGTGCCAGCAGCACGCGGACAGGGGGTGCTGAAGCTTTCTTT	CASSTRTGGAEAFF
TRBJ2-3	-	TRBV15	TRBD1	TGTGCCACCAGCAGGGGACAGGGTTTGGTGTATTTT	CATSRGQGLVYF
TRBJ1-5	-	TRBV19	TRBD1	TGTGCCAGTAGTATAGAAGGGTTAACAGGGGTCAATCAGCCCCAGCATTTT	CASSIEGLTGVNQPQHF
TRBJ2-1	-	TRBV27	TRBD2	TGTGCCAGTCGCCGGGAGGGAAGAAATGAGCAGTTCTTC	CASRREGRNEQFF
TRBJ2-3	-	TRBV27	-	TGTGCCAGCAGTTTAGCGGGGACTAGCACAGATACGCAGTATTTT	CASSLAGTSTDTQYF
TRBJ1-1	-	TRBV9	TRBD1	TGTGCCAGCAGCCCCCGGACAGGGGACTTCCCTGAAGCTTTCTTT	CASSPRTGDFPEAFF
TRBJ1-3	-	TRBV5-6	TRBD1	TGTGCCAGCAGCTTGGCGTTGGGTCAGGGGGCCCGGGACACCATATATTTT	CASSLALGQGARDTIYF
TRBJ2-5	-	TRBV18	-	TGTGCCAGCTCACCACGGCGGGGAGACCAAGAGACCCAGTACTTC	CASSPRRGDQETQYF
TRBJ2-3	-	TRBV14	-	TGTGCCAGCAGCCAAGAGAAAGGGGCCACAGATACGCAGTATTTT	CASSQEKGATDTQYF
TRBJ1-1	-	TRBV7-9	-	TGTGCCAGCAGCCTATTAGTGAACACTGAAGCTTTCTTT	CASSLLVNTEAFF
TRBJ2-7	-	TRBV7-9	TRBD1	TGTGCCAGCAGCGTGGACAGGTACTTTGCCTACGAGCAGTACTTC	CASSVDRYFAYEQYF
TRBJ2-5	-	TRBV11-3	TRBD2	TGTGCCAGCAGCCCCCCCCAGCGGGACTCACAAGAGACCCAGTACTTC	CASSPPQRDSQETQYF
TRBJ2-1	-	TRBV19	TRBD1	TGTGCCAGTACCTCCCTACCGGGACAGGGTCTTGCCCCATACTACAATGAGCAGTTCTTC	CASTSLPGQGLAPYYNEQFF
TRBJ1-5	-	TRBV4-1	-	TGCGCCAGCAGCCCCCGCGGGGATCAGCCCCAGCATTTT	CASSPRGDQPQHF
TRBJ2-3	-	TRBV4-2	TRBD2	TGTGCCAGCAGCCAAGACCCTTTCGGTCTAGCGGGGGGATCTAGCACAGATACGCAGTATTTT	CASSQDPFGLAGGSSTDTQYF
TRBJ2-7	-	TRBV18	TRBD1	TGTGCCAGCTCACCCAGGGGGACCTCTTACGAGCAGTACTTC	CASSPRGTSYEQYF
TRBJ1-1	-	TRBV2	-	TGTGCCAGCAGTGAAAGAGGGGGAAACACTGAAGCTTTCTTT	CASSERGGNTEAFF
TRBJ1-2	-	TRBV5-4	-	TGTGCCAGCAGCTTGGGACAGGACTCGCGTAACTATGGCTACACCTTC	CASSLGQDSRNYGYTF
TRBJ1-4	-	TRBV19	-	TGTGCCAGTAGTATGGGCTACAATGAAAAACTGTTTTTT	CASSMGYNEKLFF
TRBJ1-2	-	TRBV19	TRBD1	TGTGCCAGTAGTACCGGGACAGGGGGAAACTTGGCTGGCTACACCTTC	CASSTGTGGNLAGYTF
TRBJ1-2	-	TRBV5-1	-	TGCGCCAGCAGCTTGGACGGTGACTATGGCTACACCTTC	CASSLDGDYGYTF
TRBJ2-1	-	TRBV5-1	TRBD2	TGCGCCAGCAGCTTGGGAACTAGCGGGGGCCAGTACAATGAGCAGTTCTTC	CASSLGTSGGQYNEQFF
TRBJ1-2	-	TRBV29-1	-	TGCAGCGCCTGGACAGTTAACTATGGCTACACCTTC	CSAWTVNYGYTF
TRBJ2-1	once	TRBV29-1	TRBD2	TGCAGCGTTGATGGGCTAGCGGGAGAGGACTACAATGAGCAGTTCTTC	CSVDGLAGEDYNEQFF
TRBJ1-5	-	TRBV28	-	TGTGCCAGCACCAGGGGTGGTAGCAATCAGCCCCAGCATTTT	CASTRGGSNQPQHF
TRBJ1-2	-	TRBV6-5	-	TGTGCCAGCAGTTTACAGGGAGCTTATAACTATGGCTACACCTTC	CASSLQGAYNYGYTF
TRBJ2-3	-	TRBV18	TRBD2	TGTGCCAGCTCACCACCCGTGATAGCGGGGGATACGCAGTATTTT	CASSPPVIAGDTQYF
TRBJ1-1	-	TRBV6-1	-	TGTGCCAGCAGTGAAGTTCACACCGTGAACACTGAAGCTTTCTTT	CASSEVHTVNTEAFF
TRBJ2-1	-	TRBV15	TRBD2	TGTGCCACCAGCGGTAGCGGGGGGCCGCCTGAGCAGTTCTTC	CATSGSGGPPEQFF